This entry is about one TCR beta chain. The sample is drawn from a study of shared clonotypes between healthy human individuals. Germline lookup yields CDR1 LGHNA and CDR2 YSLEER. V was clipped by 4 bases and J by 7 bases, with 23 bases between them. This CDR3 comprises 16 residues. The authors loaded around 190 ng DNA, around 32,000 T cell genomes, into sorted-subset replicate PCRs. Here immunoSEQ multiplex PCR was the method, and the copy in TCRdb shows in-frame clones only, minus some. The data contain about 2 million clones, over 85% of them singletons. Donors comprised healthy HIV-negative adults lacking recent acute infections or vaccinations.

The gene calls are TRBV4-3 and TRBJ2-7; D possibly uses TRBD1 or TRBD2 (6 bases each). The sample was naive CD4+ T cells sorted from blood. Subset denoted: CD45RA+ positively selected. This TCR was sampled from a man aged 18 to 30 in good health. CDR3 in amino acids: CASSPIFGGPYGEQYF. CDR3 bases: TGCGCCAGCAGCCCGATCTTCGGGGGCCCGTATGGAGAGCAGTACTTC.